A selection of T cell receptor beta chains follows, all from one sample in a study of cytomegalovirus exposure and HLA in healthy donors. TCRdb's table, derived via immunoSEQ multiplex PCR, lists solely in-frame clones and lacks some. Of roughly 200,000 clones listed, around 80% are singletons. Sequenced: PBMCs. These receptors were taken from a woman aged 55-75 years in good health and CMV-seropositive. Both conserved end residues are part of each CDR3. The D gene is left open where the match is weak. The size of a clone is reported for some rows only, either as once, few or many, or as a class for expanded clones.

d_gene	v_gene	abundance	j_gene	len	CDR3aa	CDR3nt
.	TRBV27	.	TRBJ2-2	14	CASSLGTGTGELFF	TGTGCCAGCAGTTTGGGAACAGGGACCGGGGAGCTGTTTTTT
.	TRBV4-2	.	TRBJ2-7	15	CASSQGEADSYEQYF	TGTGCCAGCAGCCAGGGGGAGGCGGACTCCTACGAGCAGTACTTC
TRBD1	TRBV2	once	TRBJ1-1	13	CASSADRGTEAFF	TGTGCCAGCAGCGCGGACAGGGGCACTGAAGCTTTCTTT
.	TRBV6-5	.	TRBJ1-2	13	CASSYLSGDGYTF	TGTGCCAGCAGTTACCTGTCAGGGGATGGCTACACCTTC
TRBD2	TRBV5-6	.	TRBJ2-3	14	CASTLADNTDTQYF	TGTGCCAGCACACTAGCGGACAACACAGATACGCAGTATTTT
.	TRBV10-3	.	TRBJ1-5	13	CAISDGGNQPQHF	TGTGCCATCAGTGACGGGGGAAATCAGCCCCAGCATTTT
TRBD2	TRBV9	.	TRBJ2-7	17	CASSATLLAGESYEQYF	TGTGCCAGCAGTGCCACCCTCCTGGCGGGGGAATCCTACGAGCAGTACTTC
.	TRBV11-3	.	TRBJ1-4	16	CASSCPCSATNEKLFF	TGTGCCAGCAGCTGCCCCTGCAGTGCAACTAATGAAAAACTGTTTTTT
TRBD1	TRBV28	.	TRBJ2-4	17	CASSHRDRVLAKNIQYF	TGTGCCAGCAGTCACCGGGACAGAGTACTAGCCAAAAACATTCAGTACTTC
TRBD2	TRBV27	.	TRBJ2-2	20	CATRRKGLPSSGLDTGELFF	TGTGCCACCCGTAGGAAGGGATTACCCTCTAGCGGGCTAGACACCGGGGAGCTGTTTTTT
TRBD2	TRBV5-1	.	TRBJ2-5	18	CASSPGLAGGHPQETQYF	TGCGCCAGCAGCCCGGGACTAGCGGGGGGGCACCCACAAGAGACCCAGTACTTC
TRBD2	TRBV7-9	.	TRBJ2-7	15	CASRHGTSGTYEQYF	TGTGCCAGCCGCCACGGGACTAGCGGAACCTACGAGCAGTACTTC
.	TRBV5-1	.	TRBJ1-5	15	CASSLGGPSNQPQHF	TGCGCCAGCAGCTTGGGAGGGCCTAGCAATCAGCCCCAGCATTTT
TRBD1	TRBV6-6	.	TRBJ2-7	16	CASIKNPGQGHHGQYF	TGTGCCAGCATTAAAAACCCGGGACAGGGTCACCACGGGCAGTACTTC
TRBD2	TRBV18	.	TRBJ2-2	18	CASSRTSGGAADTGELFF	TGTGCCAGCTCACGGACTAGCGGGGGGGCCGCGGACACCGGGGAGCTGTTTTTT
TRBD1	TRBV5-1	.	TRBJ2-5	15	CASSLTGGFMETQYF	TGCGCCAGCAGCTTGACAGGGGGCTTTATGGAGACCCAGTACTTC
TRBD1	TRBV5-4	.	TRBJ2-6	18	CASSLAGTGPSGANVLTF	TGTGCCAGCAGCTTGGCCGGGACAGGCCCCTCTGGGGCCAACGTCCTGACTTTC
.	TRBV6-4	.	TRBJ1-5	10	CERRGQPQHF	TGTGAGCGAAGGGGTCAGCCCCAGCATTTT
.	TRBV21-1	.	TRBJ2-7	16	CASSRGVGGATYEQYF	TGTGCCAGCAGCAGGGGGGTCGGCGGGGCCACCTACGAGCAGTACTTC
.	TRBV11-2	.	TRBJ2-7	15	CASSPQLVSSYEQYF	TGTGCCAGCAGCCCCCAACTAGTGAGCTCCTACGAGCAGTACTTC
TRBD2	TRBV5-1	.	TRBJ2-2	16	CASSLWGLGVAGELFF	TGCGCCAGCAGCCTATGGGGACTAGGGGTTGCCGGGGAGCTGTTTTTT
TRBD1	TRBV6-6	few	TRBJ2-7	15	CASVFLPGGSYEQYF	TGTGCCAGCGTTTTCCTCCCAGGGGGCTCCTACGAGCAGTACTTC
TRBD1	TRBV9	.	TRBJ2-5	14	CASSVATGVETQYF	TGTGCCAGCAGCGTAGCTACAGGGGTCGAGACCCAGTACTTC
.	TRBV7-2	.	TRBJ1-4	13	CASSPQPEGGLFF	TGTGCCAGCAGCCCGCAGCCGGAGGGAGGACTGTTTTTT
TRBD1	TRBV6-5	.	TRBJ1-1	14	CASSYDTGGTEAFF	TGTGCCAGCAGTTACGATACAGGGGGCACTGAAGCTTTCTTT
TRBD1	TRBV9	.	TRBJ1-2	15	CASSPEDRRTNGYTF	TGTGCCAGCAGCCCGGAGGACAGGAGGACGAATGGCTACACCTTC
TRBD1	TRBV29-1	.	TRBJ1-1	14	CSAETTTGQTEAFF	TGCAGCGCCGAAACAACGACAGGGCAGACTGAAGCTTTCTTT
TRBD2	TRBV5-5	.	TRBJ2-1	15	CASSLGSSGYNEQFF	TGTGCCAGCAGCTTAGGGTCTAGCGGTTACAATGAGCAGTTCTTC
.	TRBV7-9	.	TRBJ1-2	16	CASSQRTAPSEYGYTF	TGTGCCAGCAGCCAAAGGACAGCCCCTTCGGAGTATGGCTACACCTTC
TRBD2	TRBV6-6	.	TRBJ2-1	14	CASSYDPGGVEQFF	TGTGCCAGCAGTTACGACCCGGGAGGAGTGGAGCAGTTCTTC
.	TRBV28	.	TRBJ2-1	12	CASSFRRREQFF	TGTGCCAGCAGTTTTAGGCGGAGAGAGCAGTTCTTC
TRBD1	TRBV19	.	TRBJ1-1	17	CASSISFGQGTNTEAFF	TGTGCCAGTAGTATTTCCTTCGGACAGGGGACGAACACTGAAGCTTTCTTT
TRBD1	TRBV7-8	.	TRBJ2-6	19	CASSLPDRGLPSGANVLTF	TGTGCCAGCAGCTTACCGGACAGGGGGCTACCCTCTGGGGCCAACGTCCTGACTTTC
TRBD2	TRBV27	.	TRBJ2-3	15	CASHRGTSGSDTQYF	TGTGCCAGCCACCGCGGGACTAGCGGTTCAGATACGCAGTATTTT
.	TRBV5-4	.	TRBJ2-1	13	CASTRGSYNEQFF	TGTGCCAGCACCCGGGGTTCCTACAATGAGCAGTTCTTC
TRBD2	TRBV10-3	once	TRBJ2-1	15	CAINPGTSGSNEQFF	TGTGCCATCAATCCCGGGACTAGCGGGTCAAATGAGCAGTTCTTC
.	TRBV28	.	TRBJ1-1	14	CASIRARGNTEAFF	TGTGCCAGCATCCGAGCCAGGGGGAACACTGAAGCTTTCTTT
TRBD2	TRBV5-1	.	TRBJ2-1	15	CASSPVAGGLNEQFF	TGCGCCAGCAGCCCAGTAGCGGGGGGCCTCAATGAGCAGTTCTTC
.	TRBV2	.	TRBJ2-5	11	CASKDSETQYF	TGTGCCAGCAAGGACTCCGAGACCCAGTACTTC
TRBD2	TRBV5-1	.	TRBJ2-7	16	CASSLDLAGGPREQYF	TGCGCCAGCAGCTTGGATCTAGCGGGAGGGCCTAGGGAGCAGTACTTC
.	TRBV5-1	.	TRBJ1-5	14	CASSQTGIDQPQHF	TGCGCCAGCAGCCAAACAGGGATCGATCAGCCCCAGCATTTT
TRBD1	TRBV11-1	.	TRBJ1-1	15	CASSLSRTGSTEAFF	TGTGCCAGCAGCTTATCAAGGACAGGGTCCACTGAAGCTTTCTTT
TRBD1	TRBV10-3	.	TRBJ1-4	14	CAISPGQGNEKLFF	TGTGCCATCTCGCCGGGACAGGGTAATGAAAAACTGTTTTTT
.	TRBV5-1	.	TRBJ2-5	17	CASSLKSTHVLGETQYF	TGCGCCAGCAGCCTTAAGTCGACACATGTACTCGGAGAGACCCAGTACTTC
.	TRBV9	.	TRBJ2-2	14	CASSVVSGAGELFF	TGTGCCAGCAGCGTAGTGTCAGGGGCCGGGGAGCTGTTTTTT
TRBD2	TRBV27	.	TRBJ2-7	16	CASRTSGRNPMGEQYF	TGTGCCAGCCGGACTAGCGGGAGGAATCCTATGGGGGAGCAGTACTTC
TRBD1	TRBV28	.	TRBJ2-7	15	CASNAPGQDTYEQYF	TGTGCCAGCAATGCCCCGGGACAGGACACCTACGAGCAGTACTTC
.	TRBV2	.	TRBJ2-4	14	CASSGNRGLDIQYF	TGTGCCAGCAGTGGAAACCGAGGATTGGACATTCAGTACTTC